The clone carrying this TCR beta chain has just a few counts. The antigen remains unidentified. PCR involved 60 Vbeta and 13 Jbeta primers. This table comes from immunoSEQ multiplex PCR, and its TCRdb copy is limited to in-frame clones, with some not included. The sample lists approximately 90,000 clones, under 9% occurring once. Germline V lookup: CDR1 MNHEY, CDR2 SVGAGI. The CDR3 sequence is 15 residues long. The V gene end was trimmed by 2 bases and the J gene end by 6 bases; junction bases not matched to a gene: 9. The data originate from a study of cytomegalovirus exposure and HLA in healthy donors. Points from the study as a whole: CMV antigen specificity of a few CMV-associated chains was confirmed in vitro. Earlier results showed most TCR beta V segments being productive about 87% or about 30% of the time.

This sequence was found in a man aged 45-65 years in good health and CMV-seronegative. This sequence joins TRBV6-5 and TRBJ2-7; 8 bases are a match to TRBD2. Sequencing was carried out using PBMCs. The CDR3 DNA follows: TGTGCCAGCAGTTACGGAGCGGGAGTAGTCGTCGAGCAGTACTTC. Translating it yields CASSYGAGVVVEQYF.